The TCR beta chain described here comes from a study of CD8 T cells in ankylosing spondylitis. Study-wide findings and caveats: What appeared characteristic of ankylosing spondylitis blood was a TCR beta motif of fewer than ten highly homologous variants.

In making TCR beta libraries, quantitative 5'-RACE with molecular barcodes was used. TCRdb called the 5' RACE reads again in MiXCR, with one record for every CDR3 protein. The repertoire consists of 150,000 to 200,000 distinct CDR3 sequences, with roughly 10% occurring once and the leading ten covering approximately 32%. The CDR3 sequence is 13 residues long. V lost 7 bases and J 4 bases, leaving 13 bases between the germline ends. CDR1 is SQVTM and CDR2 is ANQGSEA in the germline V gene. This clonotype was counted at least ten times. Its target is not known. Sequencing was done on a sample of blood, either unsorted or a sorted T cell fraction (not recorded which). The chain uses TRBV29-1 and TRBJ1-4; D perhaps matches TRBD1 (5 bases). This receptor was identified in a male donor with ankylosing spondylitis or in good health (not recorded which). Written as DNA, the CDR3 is TGCAGCGGCAGGGTGCGCGGTAATGAAAAACTGTTTTTT. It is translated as CSGRVRGNEKLFF.